The source of this T cell receptor (beta chain) is a study of blood T cell repertoires in COVID-19. Study-wide background: Acute-phase and convalescent COVID-19 samples originated in the United States, Italy and Spain. Nucleic acid was either cDNA or gDNA, and it came from T cells, B-cell-depleted T cells, or PBMCs.

Under the authors' procedure: Cell counts per sample came from amplifying reference gene primers. Data came from immunoSEQ multiplex PCR; TCRdb stores just in-frame clones and leaves some out. For V, J and clone size, that table is used; D and trimming come from the DNA. The sample holds some 220,000 clones, around 80% seen once. CDR1 is MGHRA and CDR2 is YSYEKL in the germline V gene. V dropped 4 bases and J dropped 6 bases, with 21 bases sitting between them. The CDR3 sequence is 16 residues long. This receptor was taken from a woman in her seventies with acute or convalescent COVID-19. The V and J genes are TRBV4-1 and TRBJ1-2; maybe TRBD1 (5 bases). The sample comprised peripheral blood. The CDR3 nucleotides are TGCGCCAGCAGCCCCCGAAACGGGGGGTTAAGGGATGGCTACACCTTC. This encodes CASSPRNGGLRDGYTF.